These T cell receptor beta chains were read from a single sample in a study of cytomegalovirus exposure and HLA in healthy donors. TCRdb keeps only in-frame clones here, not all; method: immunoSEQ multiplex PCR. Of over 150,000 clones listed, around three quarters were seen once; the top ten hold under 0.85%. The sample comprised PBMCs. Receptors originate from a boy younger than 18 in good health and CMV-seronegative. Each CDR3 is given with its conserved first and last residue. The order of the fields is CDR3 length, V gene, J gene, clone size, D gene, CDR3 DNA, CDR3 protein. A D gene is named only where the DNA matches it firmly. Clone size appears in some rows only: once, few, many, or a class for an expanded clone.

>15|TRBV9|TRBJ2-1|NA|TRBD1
TGTGCCAGCAGCGTAGCGACAGGGGGCTACAATGAGCAGTTCTTC
CASSVATGGYNEQFF
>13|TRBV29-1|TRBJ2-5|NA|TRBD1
TGCAGCGTTGCCCAGGGACAGCAAGAGACCCAGTACTTC
CSVAQGQQETQYF
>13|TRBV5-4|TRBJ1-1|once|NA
TGTGCCAGCAGCTGGGACACCTCCACTGAAGCTTTCTTT
CASSWDTSTEAFF
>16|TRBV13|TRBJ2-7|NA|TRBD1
TGTGCCAGCAGCCCTACAACGGGACAGGGGCTCTACGAGCAGTACTTC
CASSPTTGQGLYEQYF
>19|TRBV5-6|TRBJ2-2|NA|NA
TGTGCCAGCAGCGAATACCTTTGGACACCCGGAGGGAGCACCGGGGAGCTGTTTTTT
CASSEYLWTPGGSTGELFF
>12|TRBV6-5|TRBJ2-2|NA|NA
TGTGCCAGCTCGAGAAGTACCGGGGAGCTGTTTTTT
CASSRSTGELFF
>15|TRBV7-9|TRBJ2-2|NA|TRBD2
TGTGCCAGCAGTGAGCGGGGAGCGAGCACCGGGGAGCTGTTTTTT
CASSERGASTGELFF
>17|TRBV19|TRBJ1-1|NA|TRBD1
TGTGCCAGTAGTCTCTACCGCCAGGACAGGGGACGAACTGAAGCTTTCTTT
CASSLYRQDRGRTEAFF
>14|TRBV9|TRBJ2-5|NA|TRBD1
TGTGCCAGCAGCGCCTCCAGGGGGCTAGGGACCCAGTACTTC
CASSASRGLGTQYF
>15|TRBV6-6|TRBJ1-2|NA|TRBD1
TGTGCCAGCAGTTACTCGGGACAGGGGGCACGGGGCTACACCTTC
CASSYSGQGARGYTF
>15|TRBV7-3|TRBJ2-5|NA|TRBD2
TGTGCCAGCAGCTTAACTAGCGGGAGCAGGGAGACCCAGTACTTC
CASSLTSGSRETQYF
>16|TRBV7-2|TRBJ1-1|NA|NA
TGTGCCAGCAGCTACCTTGACAGGAGAAGAAACACTGAAGCTTTCTTT
CASSYLDRRRNTEAFF
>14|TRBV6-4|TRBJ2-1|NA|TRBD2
TGTGCCAGCAGCTCTAGCGGGGGCGGGAATGAGCAGTTCTTC
CASSSSGGGNEQFF
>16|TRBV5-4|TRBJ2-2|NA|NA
TGTGCCAGCAGCCCCACTTTAGCCAGTAACACCGGGGAGCTGTTTTTT
CASSPTLASNTGELFF
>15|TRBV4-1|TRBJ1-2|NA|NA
TGCGCCAGCAGCCAAGATAGGAGCAAGAAGGGAGTGCACACCTTC
CASSQDRSKKGVHTF
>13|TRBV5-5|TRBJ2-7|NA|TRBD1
TGTGCCAGCAGCTTGCGACAGGGCTACGAGCAGTACTTC
CASSLRQGYEQYF
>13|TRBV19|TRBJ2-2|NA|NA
TGTGCCAGTAACTCAGGGGTGACCGGGGAGCTGTTTTTT
CASNSGVTGELFF
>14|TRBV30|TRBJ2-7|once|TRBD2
TGTGCCTGGAGTGGAGGCGGGGGGGCCCACGAGCAGTACTTC
CAWSGGGGAHEQYF
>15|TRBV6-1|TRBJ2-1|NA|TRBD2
TGTGCCAGCAGTGAAAGTGGACTAGCCTACAATGAGCAGTTCTTC
CASSESGLAYNEQFF
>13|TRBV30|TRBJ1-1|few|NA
TGTGCCTGGAGGAAATTCGCGGACACTGAAGCTTTCTTT
CAWRKFADTEAFF
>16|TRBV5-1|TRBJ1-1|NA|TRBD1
TGCGCCAGCAGCCTCAGGGGGGCGCGGATGAACACTGAAGCTTTCTTT
CASSLRGARMNTEAFF
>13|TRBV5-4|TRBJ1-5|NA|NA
TGTGCCAGCAGCTTGGCAGGGCACCGGCCCCAGCATTTT
CASSLAGHRPQHF
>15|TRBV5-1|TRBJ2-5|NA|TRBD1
TGCGCCAGCATATCTACGACAGGGGGCTTAGAGACCCAGTACTTC
CASISTTGGLETQYF
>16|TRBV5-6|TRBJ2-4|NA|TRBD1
TGTGCCAGCAGCTTGGCGCGACAGGGTAACAAAAACATTCAGTACTTC
CASSLARQGNKNIQYF
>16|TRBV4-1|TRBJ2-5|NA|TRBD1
TGCGCCAGCAGCCAAGAAAGAACAGGGGTCTGGGAGACCCAGTACTTC
CASSQERTGVWETQYF
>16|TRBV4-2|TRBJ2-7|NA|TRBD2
TGTGCCAGCAGCCCCATCACTAGCGGGAGTCCCTACGAGCAGTACTTC
CASSPITSGSPYEQYF
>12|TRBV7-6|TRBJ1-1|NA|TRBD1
TGTGCCAGCAGCTTAGGGGACAGTGAAGCTTTCTTT
CASSLGDSEAFF
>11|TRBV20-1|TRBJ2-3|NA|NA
TGCAGTGCTACGCCCAGAGATACGCAGTATTTT
CSATPRDTQYF
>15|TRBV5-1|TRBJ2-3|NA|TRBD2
TGCGCCAGCTGGCGGGGGGCCGGTGGCACAGATACGCAGTATTTT
CASWRGAGGTDTQYF
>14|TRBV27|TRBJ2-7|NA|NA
TGTGCCAGCAGTTTGCGACGGGAGTACCACGAGCAGTACTTC
CASSLRREYHEQYF
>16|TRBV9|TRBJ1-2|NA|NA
TGTGCCAGCAGCGTAGGGGGAGGGACGTCTAACTATGGCTACACCTTC
CASSVGGGTSNYGYTF
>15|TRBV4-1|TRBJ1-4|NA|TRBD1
TGCGCCAGCAGCCAAGTTGGACAGGGTAATGAAAAACTGTTTTTT
CASSQVGQGNEKLFF
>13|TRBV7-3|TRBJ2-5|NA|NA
TGTGCCAGCAGCTTCGAACGGAGTGAGACCCAGTACTTC
CASSFERSETQYF
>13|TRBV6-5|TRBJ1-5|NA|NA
TGTGCCAGCAGTTACAGGGGAGGTCAGCCCCAGCATTTT
CASSYRGGQPQHF
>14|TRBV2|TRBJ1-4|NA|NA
TGTGCCAGCAGTGAGGGCAGAAGTGGGGAAAAACTGTTTTTT
CASSEGRSGEKLFF
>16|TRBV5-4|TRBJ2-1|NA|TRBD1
TGTGCCAGCAGCTCTGGGACAGGGGCTTATTACAATGAGCAGTTCTTC
CASSSGTGAYYNEQFF
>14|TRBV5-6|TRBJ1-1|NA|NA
TGTGCCAGCAGCTTGGTTAACGGGGGTTGGGAAGCTTTCTTT
CASSLVNGGWEAFF
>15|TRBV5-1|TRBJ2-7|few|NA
TGCGCCAGCAGCTTGGGGACAGACTTCTCCTACGAGCAGTACTTC
CASSLGTDFSYEQYF
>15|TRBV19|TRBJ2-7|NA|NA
TGTGCCAGTACTCTCGGGGCGGGGAGCTCCTACGAGCAGTACTTC
CASTLGAGSSYEQYF
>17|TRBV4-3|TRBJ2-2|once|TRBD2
TGCGCCAGCAGCCAAGTAATAGGGGTAGCGGGTACCGGGGAGCTGTTTTTT
CASSQVIGVAGTGELFF
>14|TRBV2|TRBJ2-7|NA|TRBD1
TGTGCCAGCAGGGGGGACAGGGGGCCCTACGAGCAGTACTTC
CASRGDRGPYEQYF
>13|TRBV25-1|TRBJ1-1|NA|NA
TGTGCCAGCAGTGTATCCTTAAACACTGAAGCTTTCTTT
CASSVSLNTEAFF
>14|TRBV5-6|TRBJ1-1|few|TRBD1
TGTGCCAGCAGCTTGGGCAGGGGGCAAACTGAAGCTTTCTTT
CASSLGRGQTEAFF
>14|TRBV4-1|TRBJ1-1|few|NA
TGCGCCAGCAGCCAAGTAAACAGGTACACTGAAGCTTTCTTT
CASSQVNRYTEAFF
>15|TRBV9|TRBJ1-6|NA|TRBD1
TGTGCCAGCAGCCCATTCTCGACAGGGAATTCACCCCTCCACTTT
CASSPFSTGNSPLHF